This T cell receptor (beta chain) originates from a study of T-cell reconstitution after alpha-beta-depleted transplantation in children. This clonotype was recorded a few times. The CDR3 contains 16 residues. V shed 1 base, J shed 0 bases, and the junction held 4 bases outside the gene matches. Germline V gene data show CDR1 as SGHAT and CDR2 as FQNNGV. TCRbeta library preparation incorporated unique molecular identifiers. TCRdb reanalysed the PCR reads using MiXCR and keeps one entry per CDR3 protein. The sample carries fewer than 350,000 distinct CDR3 sequences, roughly 12% recorded once. The sample in question was peripheral blood, obtained 180 days after TCRalphabeta/CD19-depleted stem cell transplant. This clonotype originated in a male patient between 2 and 10 years old who had a stem cell transplant for chronic granulomatous disease, so the T cells may come from the graft donor. The J gene is TRBJ2-3, the V gene TRBV11-2; 7 bases fit TRBD1. CDR3 amino acids: CASSLGQGLSTDTQYF. The CDR3 DNA sequence: TGTGCCAGCAGCTTAGGACAGGGTCTCAGCACAGATACGCAGTATTTT. The full variable domain, completed using reference TRBV11-2 and TRBJ2-3, is EAGVAQSPRYKIIEKRQSVAFWCNPISGHATLYWYQQILGQGPKLLIQFQNNGVVDDSQLPKDRFSAERLKGVDSTLKIQPAKLEDSAVYLCASSLGQGLSTDTQYFGPGTRLTVL.